A selection of T cell receptor beta chains follows, all from one sample in a study of technical replicates of blood from several donors. Profiling relied on immunoSEQ multiplex PCR, and the TCRdb table lists in-frame clones only, not all of them. The top ten hold about 0.27% of the sample, which has about 74,000 clones, 85% to 95% seen once. The sample was T cells isolated from PBMCs. These receptors were collected from a human donor in good health. The CDR3 runs from the conserved cysteine through the conserved F or W. The D gene is left open where the match is weak.

j_call: TRBJ2-7
v_call: TRBV6-6
d_call: .
cdr3_nt: TGTGCCAGCAGTTACACGCGGAGCTCCTACGAGCAGTACTTC
cdr3_aa: CASSYTRSSYEQYF

j_call: TRBJ2-1
v_call: TRBV7-8
d_call: TRBD2
cdr3_nt: TGTGCCAGCGGAAGACTAGCGGGAGAGGTTGGCAATGAGCAGTTCTTC
cdr3_aa: CASGRLAGEVGNEQFF

j_call: TRBJ1-5
v_call: TRBV15
d_call: .
cdr3_nt: TGTGCCACCAGCCCACAACAGGGTGGCAATCAGCCCCAGCATTTT
cdr3_aa: CATSPQQGGNQPQHF

j_call: TRBJ1-1
v_call: TRBV6-5
d_call: TRBD1
cdr3_nt: TGTGCCAGCAGTTTGGAGGGGGCGAGGGGAACTGAAGCTTTCTTT
cdr3_aa: CASSLEGARGTEAFF

j_call: TRBJ2-4
v_call: TRBV13
d_call: .
cdr3_nt: TGTGCCAGCAGCCGGGTTGCGGGACCCGAAGGCATTCAGTACTTC
cdr3_aa: CASSRVAGPEGIQYF

j_call: TRBJ1-1
v_call: TRBV9
d_call: .
cdr3_nt: TGTGCCAGCAGCGCAAGGGGTATGAACACTGAAGCTTTCTTT
cdr3_aa: CASSARGMNTEAFF

j_call: TRBJ2-1
v_call: TRBV18
d_call: TRBD1
cdr3_nt: TGTGCCAGCGGACAGGGGGCTTCCTACAATGAGCAGTTCTTC
cdr3_aa: CASGQGASYNEQFF

j_call: TRBJ1-2
v_call: TRBV5-6
d_call: .
cdr3_nt: TGTGCCAGCAGCGTTGGCAAGGGGCAGGGCCTCGTCGGTGGCTACACCTTC
cdr3_aa: CASSVGKGQGLVGGYTF

j_call: TRBJ1-2
v_call: TRBV4-1
d_call: TRBD1
cdr3_nt: TGCGCCAGCAGCTCGGGACAGGGGGGCCGTGGCTACACCTTC
cdr3_aa: CASSSGQGGRGYTF

j_call: TRBJ2-7
v_call: TRBV6-5
d_call: .
cdr3_nt: TGTGCCAGCAGTTACGGAATACAGGGCCCTAAGCAGTACTTC
cdr3_aa: CASSYGIQGPKQYF

j_call: TRBJ1-4
v_call: TRBV5-4
d_call: TRBD1
cdr3_nt: TGTGCCAGCAGCCCGGGGACAGAGGGCCGTGAAAAACTGTTTTTT
cdr3_aa: CASSPGTEGREKLFF

j_call: TRBJ2-7
v_call: TRBV7-9
d_call: .
cdr3_nt: TGTGCAACCACCTTACTCTACGAGCAGTACTTC
cdr3_aa: CATTLLYEQYF

j_call: TRBJ1-2
v_call: TRBV28
d_call: TRBD1
cdr3_nt: TGTGCCAGCAGTCCAATAACAGGGGGGGTTAACTATGGCTACACCTTC
cdr3_aa: CASSPITGGVNYGYTF

j_call: TRBJ2-5
v_call: TRBV9
d_call: TRBD1
cdr3_nt: TGTGCCAGCAGCCCACGGACAGGACCGGAGACCCAGTACTTC
cdr3_aa: CASSPRTGPETQYF

j_call: TRBJ1-3
v_call: TRBV19
d_call: TRBD1
cdr3_nt: TGTGCCAGTATCCCGACAGGGAGCTCTGGAAACACCATATATTTT
cdr3_aa: CASIPTGSSGNTIYF

j_call: TRBJ1-2
v_call: TRBV14
d_call: .
cdr3_nt: TGTGCCAGCAGCCAAGGGGGAGGGAATGGCTACACCTTC
cdr3_aa: CASSQGGGNGYTF

j_call: TRBJ1-1
v_call: TRBV14
d_call: .
cdr3_nt: TGTGCCAGCAGCCAAGGTTGGACAGAAGCCACTGAAGCTTTCTTT
cdr3_aa: CASSQGWTEATEAFF

j_call: TRBJ2-2
v_call: TRBV7-9
d_call: .
cdr3_nt: TGTGCCAGCAGCTTCCCACAGGGCGTAACAGCGAACACCGGGGAGCTGTTTTTT
cdr3_aa: CASSFPQGVTANTGELFF